The present entry profiles one T cell receptor (beta chain) with its context. Antigen unknown. A clone one base away is much larger, so this may be a read error. Primed by a sample-barcoded 5' primer and a J-beta primer mix, a second PCR proceeded for about 7 to 11 cycles. MiXCR, applied by TCRdb to the 5' RACE reads, yields one record per CDR3 protein. The table shows around 1,500,000 distinct CDR3 sequences, with about 28% occurring only once. The data stem from a study of blood T cells in healthy people across ages. Study-wide findings and caveats: The donors' CMV status was not determined, possibly confounding changes in expanded clonotypes.

The germline V gene encodes CDR1 MNHNS and CDR2 SASEGT. The CDR3 is 13 residues long. The specimen was blood. The V gene is TRBV6-1, the J gene TRBJ2-4; 11 bases fit TRBD1. The J call could be wrong; TRBJ2-7 is a better fit for the DNA end. This sequence originates from a woman aged 30 to 39 in good health. In nucleotides, the CDR3 is TGTGCCATCAAGGAGGGACAGGGGGGCGAGCAGTACTTC. Its protein product is CAIKEGQGGEQYF.